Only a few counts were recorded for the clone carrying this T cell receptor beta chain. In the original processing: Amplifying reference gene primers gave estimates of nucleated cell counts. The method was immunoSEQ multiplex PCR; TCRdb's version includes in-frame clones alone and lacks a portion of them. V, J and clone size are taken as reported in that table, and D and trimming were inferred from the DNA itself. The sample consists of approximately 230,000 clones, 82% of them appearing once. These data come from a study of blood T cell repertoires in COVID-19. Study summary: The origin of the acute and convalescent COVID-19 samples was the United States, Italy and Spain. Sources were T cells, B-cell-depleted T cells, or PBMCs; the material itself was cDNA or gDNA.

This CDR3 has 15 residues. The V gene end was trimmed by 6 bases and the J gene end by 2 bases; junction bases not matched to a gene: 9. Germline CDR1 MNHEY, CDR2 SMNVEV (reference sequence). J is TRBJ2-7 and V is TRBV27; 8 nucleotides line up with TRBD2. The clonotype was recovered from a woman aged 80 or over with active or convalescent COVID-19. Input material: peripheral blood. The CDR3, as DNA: TGTGCCAGCAGCCTAGTAGCGGGGCCCACCTACGAGCAGTACTTC. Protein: CASSLVAGPTYEQYF.